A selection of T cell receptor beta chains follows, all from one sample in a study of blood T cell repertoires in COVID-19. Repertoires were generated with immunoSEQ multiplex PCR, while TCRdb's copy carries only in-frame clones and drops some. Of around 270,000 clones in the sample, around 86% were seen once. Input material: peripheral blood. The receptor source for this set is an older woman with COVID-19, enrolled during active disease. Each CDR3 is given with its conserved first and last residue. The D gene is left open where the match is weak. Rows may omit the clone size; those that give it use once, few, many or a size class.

CDR3aa: CATGAPLPDTQYF
CDR3nt: TGTGCCACCGGGGCGCCCCTCCCAGATACGCAGTATTTT
v_gene: TRBV24-1
j_gene: TRBJ2-3
d_gene: -
abundance: -

CDR3aa: CASRRGTLEKLFF
CDR3nt: TGTGCCAGCAGGCGTGGGACACTCGAAAAACTGTTTTTT
v_gene: TRBV6-5
j_gene: TRBJ1-4
d_gene: -
abundance: -

CDR3aa: CASSLIPSGNTIYF
CDR3nt: TGTGCCAGCAGCTTGATCCCTTCTGGAAACACCATATATTTT
v_gene: TRBV5-4
j_gene: TRBJ1-3
d_gene: -
abundance: -

CDR3aa: CASSYYRGGYTF
CDR3nt: TGTGCCAGCAGTTATTACAGGGGAGGCTACACCTTC
v_gene: TRBV25-1
j_gene: TRBJ1-2
d_gene: TRBD1
abundance: -

CDR3aa: CASSETGGTKNCFF
CDR3nt: -
v_gene: TRBV2
j_gene: TRBJ1-4
d_gene: -
abundance: -

CDR3aa: CASSVGGQNTEAFF
CDR3nt: TGTGCCAGCAGCGTAGGCGGACAGAACACTGAAGCTTTCTTT
v_gene: TRBV9
j_gene: TRBJ1-1
d_gene: -
abundance: -

CDR3aa: CASSQDPGGTNEKLFF
CDR3nt: TGTGCCAGCAGCCAAGATCCCGGGGGGACTAATGAAAAACTGTTTTTT
v_gene: TRBV4-2
j_gene: TRBJ1-4
d_gene: -
abundance: -

CDR3aa: CAWSPAGGREQYF
CDR3nt: TGTGCCTGGAGCCCAGCGGGAGGCCGGGAGCAGTACTTC
v_gene: TRBV30
j_gene: TRBJ2-7
d_gene: TRBD2
abundance: -

CDR3aa: CASSIAGTGNYEQYF
CDR3nt: TGTGCCAGTAGTATAGCTGGGACAGGAAACTACGAGCAGTACTTC
v_gene: TRBV19
j_gene: TRBJ2-7
d_gene: TRBD1
abundance: -

CDR3aa: CASSLVRGSPLHF
CDR3nt: TGTGCCAGCAGCTTGGTGCGGGGGTCACCCCTCCACTTT
v_gene: TRBV5-4
j_gene: TRBJ1-6
d_gene: -
abundance: -

CDR3aa: CASSLVLAGNEQFF
CDR3nt: TGTGCCAGCAGTTTAGTGCTAGCGGGGAATGAGCAGTTCTTC
v_gene: TRBV28
j_gene: TRBJ2-1
d_gene: TRBD2
abundance: -

CDR3aa: CASHRQAANYGYTF
CDR3nt: TGTGCCAGCCATCGACAGGCGGCTAACTATGGCTACACCTTC
v_gene: TRBV28
j_gene: TRBJ1-2
d_gene: -
abundance: -

CDR3aa: CASSPLGGSANEKLFF
CDR3nt: TGCGCCAGCAGCCCCTTAGGGGGATCGGCTAATGAAAAACTGTTTTTT
v_gene: TRBV4-1
j_gene: TRBJ1-4
d_gene: -
abundance: -

CDR3aa: CSAGRTGEGTDTQYF
CDR3nt: TGCAGCGCCGGGAGGACGGGAGAGGGGACAGATACGCAGTATTTT
v_gene: TRBV29-1
j_gene: TRBJ2-3
d_gene: TRBD2
abundance: -

CDR3aa: CSVESSETGGYEQYF
CDR3nt: TGCAGCGTTGAAAGTAGTGAGACAGGGGGTTACGAGCAGTACTTC
v_gene: TRBV29-1
j_gene: TRBJ2-7
d_gene: TRBD1
abundance: -

CDR3aa: CASSAHLEGARYNEQFF
CDR3nt: TGTGCCAGCAGCGCCCATTTAGAGGGAGCTCGCTACAATGAGCAGTTCTTC
v_gene: TRBV9
j_gene: TRBJ2-1
d_gene: -
abundance: once

CDR3aa: CASSTSASGANVLTF
CDR3nt: TGTGCCAGCAGTACTAGCGCCTCTGGGGCCAACGTCCTGACTTTC
v_gene: TRBV6-6
j_gene: TRBJ2-6
d_gene: TRBD2
abundance: -

CDR3aa: CASSSLGRGMASTEAFF
CDR3nt: TGTGCCAGCAGTTCCCTCGGGCGGGGAATGGCGAGCACTGAAGCTTTCTTT
v_gene: TRBV27
j_gene: TRBJ1-1
d_gene: -
abundance: -

CDR3aa: CASSQEYRTGHQPQHF
CDR3nt: TGCGCCAGCAGCCAAGAATACCGGACAGGGCATCAGCCCCAGCATTTT
v_gene: TRBV4-1
j_gene: TRBJ1-5
d_gene: TRBD1
abundance: -

CDR3aa: CASSRDRTDTQYF
CDR3nt: TGTGCCAGCAGCCGGGACAGAACAGATACGCAGTATTTT
v_gene: TRBV5-4
j_gene: TRBJ2-3
d_gene: TRBD1
abundance: -

CDR3aa: CASSQMDREGGEQYF
CDR3nt: TGCGCCAGCAGCCAGATGGACAGGGAAGGGGGCGAGCAGTACTTC
v_gene: TRBV4-1
j_gene: TRBJ2-7
d_gene: TRBD1
abundance: few

CDR3aa: CASSVGSWGGTNSGNTIYF
CDR3nt: TGTGCCAGCAGCGTAGGGAGTTGGGGGGGGACCAACTCTGGAAACACCATATATTTT
v_gene: TRBV9
j_gene: TRBJ1-3
d_gene: -
abundance: -

CDR3aa: CASSRLAGPYNEQFF
CDR3nt: TGTGCCAGCAGCCGACTAGCGGGACCCTACAATGAGCAGTTCTTC
v_gene: TRBV7-3
j_gene: TRBJ2-1
d_gene: TRBD2
abundance: -

CDR3aa: CASSPRESGTEAFF
CDR3nt: TGCGCCAGCAGCCCTCGGGAGTCGGGCACTGAAGCTTTCTTT
v_gene: TRBV5-1
j_gene: TRBJ1-1
d_gene: -
abundance: -

CDR3aa: CSGRGFGNTIYF
CDR3nt: TGCAGCGGGAGGGGTTTCGGAAACACCATATATTTT
v_gene: TRBV29-1
j_gene: TRBJ1-3
d_gene: -
abundance: few

CDR3aa: CASSVGQGADTQYF
CDR3nt: TGCGCCAGCAGCGTCGGACAGGGAGCAGATACGCAGTATTTT
v_gene: TRBV4-1
j_gene: TRBJ2-3
d_gene: TRBD1
abundance: -

CDR3aa: CASSLDYYEQYF
CDR3nt: TGTGCCAGCAGCTTAGACTACTACGAGCAGTACTTC
v_gene: TRBV11-2
j_gene: TRBJ2-7
d_gene: -
abundance: few

CDR3aa: CASTGAGNTIYF
CDR3nt: TGTGCCAGCACAGGGGCTGGAAACACCATATATTTT
v_gene: TRBV28
j_gene: TRBJ1-3
d_gene: -
abundance: -

CDR3aa: CATSREGKGNRNTIYF
CDR3nt: TGTGCCACCAGCAGAGAAGGAAAGGGGAATCGGAACACCATATATTTT
v_gene: TRBV15
j_gene: TRBJ1-3
d_gene: -
abundance: -

CDR3aa: CAWREQGIGAEAFF
CDR3nt: TGTGCCTGGAGGGAACAGGGGATCGGGGCTGAAGCTTTCTTT
v_gene: TRBV30
j_gene: TRBJ1-1
d_gene: TRBD1
abundance: -

CDR3aa: CASSPASGGIGYQETQYF
CDR3nt: TGTGCCAGCTCACCAGCGAGCGGGGGAATTGGATACCAAGAGACCCAGTACTTC
v_gene: TRBV18
j_gene: TRBJ2-5
d_gene: TRBD2
abundance: -

CDR3aa: CASSPSRGNYGYTF
CDR3nt: TGTGCCAGTAGTCCCAGTAGGGGAAACTATGGCTACACCTTC
v_gene: TRBV19
j_gene: TRBJ1-2
d_gene: -
abundance: few

CDR3aa: CASSSTGFGAFF
CDR3nt: TGTGCCAGCAGTTCGACGGGGTTTGGAGCTTTCTTT
v_gene: TRBV28
j_gene: TRBJ1-1
d_gene: -
abundance: -

CDR3aa: CASSVAGGPYEQYF
CDR3nt: TGTGCCAGCAGCGTAGCGGGAGGGCCCTACGAGCAGTACTTC
v_gene: TRBV9
j_gene: TRBJ2-7
d_gene: TRBD2
abundance: -

CDR3aa: CASSLAGRTGPGEQFF
CDR3nt: TGTGCCAGCAGCTTAGCTGGGCGGACAGGGCCAGGTGAGCAGTTCTTC
v_gene: TRBV7-2
j_gene: TRBJ2-1
d_gene: TRBD1
abundance: few

CDR3aa: CASSPTGLSNTEAFF
CDR3nt: TGTGCCAGCTCACCTACAGGGCTATCCAACACTGAAGCTTTCTTT
v_gene: TRBV18
j_gene: TRBJ1-1
d_gene: -
abundance: -

CDR3aa: CASSLTSGDVWEQYF
CDR3nt: TGTGCCAGCAGCTTGACTAGCGGGGACGTATGGGAGCAGTACTTC
v_gene: TRBV5-6
j_gene: TRBJ2-7
d_gene: TRBD2
abundance: few

CDR3aa: CASSRPSGRLDTQYF
CDR3nt: TGTGCCAGCAGCCGTCCTAGCGGGAGATTAGATACGCAGTATTTT
v_gene: TRBV6-5
j_gene: TRBJ2-3
d_gene: TRBD2
abundance: -

CDR3aa: CASSLGPSLEQYF
CDR3nt: TGTGCCAGCAGCTTGGGGCCTAGCCTAGAGCAGTACTTC
v_gene: TRBV5-4
j_gene: TRBJ2-7
d_gene: -
abundance: -

CDR3aa: CASSSTGTGRTYEQYF
CDR3nt: TGTGCCAGCAGTTCCACCGGGACAGGTAGGACGTACGAGCAGTACTTC
v_gene: TRBV28
j_gene: TRBJ2-7
d_gene: TRBD1
abundance: -

CDR3aa: CASRGGPGLNEKLFF
CDR3nt: TGTGCCAGCAGGGGGGGGCCGGGCCTTAATGAAAAACTGTTTTTT
v_gene: TRBV6-5
j_gene: TRBJ1-4
d_gene: -
abundance: -

CDR3aa: CASSVTTGDSPLHF
CDR3nt: TGTGCCAGCAGTGTCACAACAGGGGATTCACCCCTCCACTTT
v_gene: TRBV6-4
j_gene: TRBJ1-6
d_gene: TRBD1
abundance: -

CDR3aa: CASSPPHPSGSTDTQYF
CDR3nt: TGTGCCAGCTCACCACCGCATCCTAGCGGGAGCACAGATACGCAGTATTTT
v_gene: TRBV18
j_gene: TRBJ2-3
d_gene: TRBD2
abundance: -

CDR3aa: CASSLHSPTYEQYF
CDR3nt: TGCGCCAGCAGCTTGCACAGCCCCACCTACGAGCAGTACTTC
v_gene: TRBV5-1
j_gene: TRBJ2-7
d_gene: -
abundance: once